This paragraph covers one T cell receptor beta chain sequence. Its antigen is not yet known. No base quality information exists; no much larger clone differs at one position. The data belong to a study of blood T cells in healthy people across ages (dated by TCRdb to between 2015 and 2016). Broadly, across the study: In model experiments, template switching captured about one uniquely barcoded TCR beta cDNA molecule for every two T cells. The study measured age-related changes in TCR beta repertoire diversity using deep sequencing normalized with unique cDNA molecular identifiers. The donors were split into four age groups: young (average approximately 16 years), middle-aged (roughly 39), aged (roughly 68) and long-lived (under 90). Donors of different ages were randomly distributed across sequencing lanes to avoid experimental bias. Two additional independent replicas of 1 million unique cDNA reads from the same blood draw were analyzed for two donors (one aged 18 to 29 and one aged 80 or older). The paper as a whole reports these results and caveats: As age increased, observed TCR beta diversity per million T cells dropped in a roughly linear way, and a significant reduction was already evident by age 40. Compared with the aged group, the long-lived group had more naive CD4+ T cells, fewer expanded clones and increased TCR diversity, suggesting age selection. Because donor CMV infection status was unknown, age-related changes in expanded clonotypes were potentially confounded. Because profiling used bulk unsorted PBMCs, naive and antigen-experienced compartments could not be compared conclusively. A strong correlation was found between observed TCR beta diversity and the percentage of naive T cells measured by flow cytometry. Total diversity estimates from one million sequenced T cells were considered lower bounds and underestimates.

The library was generated by 5' RACE. Sequenced on an Illumina HiSeq 2500. A second PCR of roughly 7 to 11 cycles was run with a J-beta primer mix and a sample-barcoded 5' primer. A unique molecular identifier was introduced onto each TCR beta cDNA molecule by a template-switch 5' adaptor carrying 12 random nucleotides. Each sample yielded at least 2.5 million CDR3-containing paired-end reads. First-strand cDNA was synthesized from all RNA with the Mint cDNA synthesis kit, primed by a TRBC-specific oligonucleotide. Following uracil-DNA glycosylase treatment, all cDNA underwent a first 18-cycle PCR with the universal primers M1SS and BC2_uni_R. In the authors' own workflow: For normalization, 1 million high-quality reads, each with a distinct molecular identifier, were randomly selected from each sample. Reads sharing molecular identifiers were discarded rather than binned into consensus sequences. MiTCR, run with a Q25 quality threshold and the strictest error-elimination algorithm, handled CDR3 identification, clonotype clustering and error correction. A nonparametric unseen species model with Euler transformation was used to estimate lower-bound total TCR beta diversity. TCRdb cleaned the public reads at Q25 with fastp, built clones with MiXCR and kept in-frame beta chains. Each CDR3 protein appears once, grouped with its most common genes and DNA. The authors' filters were not applied to this entry. In all, the sample holds about a million distinct CDR3 sequences, and 51% of those were seen once. Of the sample, 20% to 25% falls within the top ten clones.

From the cysteine through the phenylalanine, the CDR3 covers 14 amino acids. Only the CDR3 part of the read is kept: 42 bases, read in frame from the first base. V is shortened by 2 bases, J by 2 bases, and the region joining them spans 9 bases. The germline V gene sets CDR1 to MGHRA and CDR2 to YSYEKL. Systemically healthy Caucasian individuals from Russia, around 38 in total and aged about 6 to 95 years, were included as donors. Around 9.7 milliliters of peripheral blood were collected from each donor into EDTA-treated Vacutainer tubes. Ficoll-Paque density-gradient centrifugation was used to isolate PBMCs, with at least 7 million obtained per sample. Trizol reagent was used to extract total RNA from PBMCs, with at least 6 micrograms per sample. The percentages of naive CD45RAhigh/CD27high T cells were determined by flow cytometry on a PBMC aliquot from every donor.

Sequencing used blood. The sequence is built from TRBV4-1 and TRBJ1-1, with no D gene named confidently. This TCR was sampled from a woman aged 55-70 years in good health. The CDR3 region reads CASSQPGYNTEAFF. The DNA is TGCGCCAGCAGCCAACCAGGCTACAACACTGAAGCTTTCTTT.